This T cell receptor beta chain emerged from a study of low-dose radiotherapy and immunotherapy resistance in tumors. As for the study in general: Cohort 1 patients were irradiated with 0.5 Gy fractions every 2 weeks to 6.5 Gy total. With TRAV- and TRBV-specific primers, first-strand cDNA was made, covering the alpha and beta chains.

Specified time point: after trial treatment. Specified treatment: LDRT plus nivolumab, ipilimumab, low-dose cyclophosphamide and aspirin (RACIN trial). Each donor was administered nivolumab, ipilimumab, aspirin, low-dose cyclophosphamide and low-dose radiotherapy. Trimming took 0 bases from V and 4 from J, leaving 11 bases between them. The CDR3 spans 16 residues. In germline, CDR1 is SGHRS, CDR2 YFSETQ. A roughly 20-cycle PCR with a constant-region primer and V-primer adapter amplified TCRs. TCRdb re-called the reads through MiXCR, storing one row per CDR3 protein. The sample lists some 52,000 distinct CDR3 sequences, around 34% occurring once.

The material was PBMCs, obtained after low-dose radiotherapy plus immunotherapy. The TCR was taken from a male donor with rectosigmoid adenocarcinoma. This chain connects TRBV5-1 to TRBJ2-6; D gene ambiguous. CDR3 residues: CASSLEEGYGANVLTF. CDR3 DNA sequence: TGCGCCAGCAGCTTGGAGGAAGGGTACGGGGCCAACGTCCTGACTTTC.